The present T cell receptor (beta chain) was sequenced within a study of T cell repertoires in ileal Crohn's disease. Overall study results and limits: Sorted CD8 T cells held more high-frequency clones than CD4. Every patient over 26.8% clonality showed endoscopic recurrence.

Included were adult ileal or ileocolonic Crohn's patients indicated for ileocolonic resection. About this clone itself: What it binds is unknown.

V gave up 6 bases and J gave up 3 bases; unmatched junction bases: 7. Germline lookup yields CDR1 SNHLY and CDR2 FYNNEI. The CDR3 extends over 15 amino acids. Approximately 500 nanograms of biopsy DNA per sample underwent TCRB immunosequencing. TCRdb's copy holds only in-frame clones and misses some; the assay was immunoSEQ multiplex PCR. Of roughly 15,000 clones detected, 60% appear once; the ten largest clones hold 5% to 7%. The specimen was ileal tissue. The clonotype comes from an adult with Crohn's disease. The chain links TRBV2 to TRBJ2-1; 8 positions agree with TRBD2. The CDR3 spells CASSSRLASYNEQFF. CDR3 in DNA: TGTGCCAGCAGCTCAAGACTAGCGAGCTACAATGAGCAGTTCTTC.